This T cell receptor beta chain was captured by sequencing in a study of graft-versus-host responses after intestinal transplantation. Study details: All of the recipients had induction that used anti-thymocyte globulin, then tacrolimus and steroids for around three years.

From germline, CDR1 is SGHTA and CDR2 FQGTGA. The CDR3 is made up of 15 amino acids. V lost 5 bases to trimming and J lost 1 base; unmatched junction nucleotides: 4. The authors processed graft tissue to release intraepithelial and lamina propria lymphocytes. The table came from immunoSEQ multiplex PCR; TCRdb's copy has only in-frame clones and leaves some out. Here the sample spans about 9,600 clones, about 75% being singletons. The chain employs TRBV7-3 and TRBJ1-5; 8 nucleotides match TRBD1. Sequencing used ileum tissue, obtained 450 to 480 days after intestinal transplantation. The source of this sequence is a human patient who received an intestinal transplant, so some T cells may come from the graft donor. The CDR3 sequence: CASSTDRVSNQPQHF. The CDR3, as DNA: TGTGCCAGCAGCACGGACAGGGTCAGCAATCAGCCCCAGCATTTT.